These 12 T cell receptor beta chains were all obtained from the same sample, sequenced in a study of Ad26.COV2.S vaccination and SARS-CoV-2 variants. Some clones are missing from TCRdb's copy, which holds only in-frame ones; the method was immunoSEQ multiplex PCR. The repertoire has some 390,000 clones, about 88% of them found once; the top ten carry around 2%. Specified treatment: roughly 18 received Ad26.COV2.S at low or high dose, single or two shots; 5 received placebo; per-sample allocation not given. The study sampled participants on day 63 after the first vaccine or placebo injection. The sequences come from peripheral blood, collected in a trial of Ad26.COV2.S vaccine versus placebo. The origin of the receptors is a person between 18 and 60 years old who received the Ad26.COV2.S COVID-19 vaccine or a placebo.

The V gene is TRBV30, the J gene TRBJ1-1, with D perhaps matching TRBD1 (5 bases). This CDR3 comprises 13 residues. Looked up from germline, CDR1 is GTSNPN and CDR2 is SVGIG (reference sequence). The V gene lost 0 bases and the J gene lost 10 bases, with 15 bases spanning the gap. CDR3 region: CAWSVQLGGGAFF. CDR3 bases: TGTGCCTGGAGTGTACAGCTGGGGGGGGGAGCTTTCTTT.

This chain uses TRBV15 with TRBJ2-1; no definite D call. The germline V gene has CDR1 LNHNV and CDR2 YYDKDF (reference sequence). Trimming cost V 3 bases and J 4 bases, with 4 bases left between them. This CDR3 is 12 amino acids long. CDR3 amino acids: CATSRVYNEQFF. The CDR3 region has the DNA TGTGCCACCAGCAGGGTATACAATGAGCAGTTCTTC.

The chain recombines TRBV2 with TRBJ2-7; TRBD2 aligns across 9 bases. The junction had 2 bases not matched to a gene; V was cut back by 5 bases and J by 3 bases. The CDR3 contains 13 residues. The germline CDR1 and CDR2 sequences are SNHLY and FYNNEI. In DNA, the CDR3 is TGTGCCAGCAGTCCTAGCGGGATCTACGAGCAGTACTTC. It specifies CASSPSGIYEQYF.

The genes are TRBV4-2 and TRBJ2-1; weak D call: TRBD2 (5 bases). Germline V gene data show CDR1 as LGHNA and CDR2 as YNFKEQ. Trimming pared 0 bases from V and 15 bases from J, leaving 15 bases between. This CDR3 contains 13 residues. CDR3 in DNA: TGTGCCAGCAGCCAAGATACCGGGGTCATGGTGTTCTTC. Translated: CASSQDTGVMVFF.

The chain employs TRBV2 and TRBJ2-7; D could derive from TRBD1 or TRBD2 (5 bases each). Deletions cut 2 bases from V and 5 bases from J, with 7 bases between. This CDR3 contains 12 residues. Germline CDR1 SNHLY, CDR2 FYNNEI. Written as DNA, the CDR3 is TGTGCCAGCAGTGAACAGGGACACGAGCAGTACTTC. Protein product: CASSEQGHEQYF.

The chain joins TRBV19 to TRBJ2-2, with 11 bases fitting TRBD2. Looked up from germline, CDR1 is LNHDA and CDR2 is SQIVND (reference sequence). The trim removed 4 bases at V and 4 bases at J, leaving 8 bases unmatched. The CDR3 is made up of 17 amino acids. DNA for the CDR3: TGTGCCAGTAGTACTGTAGCGGGAGGGCCATCCACCGGGGAGCTGTTTTTT. Translation: CASSTVAGGPSTGELFF. Together with reference TRBV19 and TRBJ2-2, the CDR3 gives the full variable domain: DGGITQSPKYLFRKEGQNVTLSCEQNLNHDAMYWYRQDPGQGLRLIYYSQIVNDFQKGDIAEGYSVSREKKESFPLTVTSAQKNPTAFYLCASSTVAGGPSTGELFFGEGSRLTVL.

This clone has just one count. This sequence joins TRBV7-9 and TRBJ2-3, with D perhaps TRBD1 (6 bases). V dropped 5 bases and J dropped 2 bases, with 17 bases sitting between them. CDR1 SEHNR and CDR2 FQNEAQ come from the germline V gene (reference sequence). The CDR3 is made up of 16 amino acids. In DNA, the CDR3 is TGTGCCAGCAGCCCTGAGACAGGACTTTTCACAGATACGCAGTATTTT. As protein: CASSPETGLFTDTQYF.

This clone appeared a few times. CDR3 sequence: CASSPVGLNTEAFF. CDR3 bases: TGTGCCAGCAGCCCCGTTGGCCTGAACACTGAAGCTTTCTTT. The chain uses TRBV9 and TRBJ1-1, with D uncertain. The V and J ends lost 4 bases and 0 bases respectively, with 10 bases between them. Germline V lookup: CDR1 SGDLS, CDR2 YYNGEE. The CDR3 is made up of 14 amino acids.

The chain couples TRBV9 to TRBJ1-2, with a tentative D call TRBD1 (5 bases). The ends were cut back, 3 bases at V and 0 bases at J, with 9 bases in the middle. In germline, CDR1 is SGDLS, CDR2 YYNGEE. The CDR3 consists of 14 residues. The CDR3 loop reads CASSGPGTNYGYTF. In DNA, the CDR3 is TGTGCCAGCAGCGGTCCAGGGACTAACTATGGCTACACCTTC.

This rearrangement joins TRBV19 to TRBJ1-4, with 11 bases identical to TRBD1. Trimming at V came to 6 bases and at J to 7 bases, leaving 16 bases not matched to a gene. Germline CDR1 is LNHDA and CDR2 is SQIVND (reference sequence). The CDR3 spans 18 residues. CDR3 nucleotide sequence: TGTGCCAGTAGGCGTCGGACAGGGGGCGGAAGACACCTTGAAAAACTGTTTTTT. Translating it yields CASRRRTGGGRHLEKLFF. Variable domain in full (rest from reference TRBV19 and TRBJ1-4): DGGITQSPKYLFRKEGQNVTLSCEQNLNHDAMYWYRQDPGQGLRLIYYSQIVNDFQKGDIAEGYSVSREKKESFPLTVTSAQKNPTAFYLCASRRRTGGGRHLEKLFFGSGTQLSVL.

This chain joins TRBV7-9 and TRBJ2-3; 10 nucleotides agree with TRBD2. Looked up from germline, CDR1 is SEHNR and CDR2 is FQNEAQ (reference sequence). Unmatched junction bases numbered 14, after V lost 5 bases and J lost 6 bases. CDR3 length: 17 residues. CDR3 coding DNA: TGTGCCAGCAGCCAGCCGGCTAGCGGGAGAAGACGGGATACGCAGTATTTT. Its protein product is CASSQPASGRRRDTQYF.

The chain employs TRBV28 and TRBJ2-3, with TRBD2 matching over 9 bases. CDR1 MDHEN and CDR2 SYDVKM come from the germline V gene. V gave up 4 bases and J gave up 8 bases; unmatched junction bases: 7. The CDR3 consists of 14 residues. The CDR3 sequence: CASSSAGGAVTQYF. The CDR3 nucleotides read TGTGCCAGCAGTTCGGCGGGAGGGGCAGTTACGCAGTATTTT.